A single count supports the clone carrying this T cell receptor (beta chain). The CDR3 consists of 16 residues. This entry is derived from a study of blood T cell repertoires in COVID-19. At the level of the study: Some COVID-19 samples were acute and others convalescent; all came from the United States, Italy and Spain. The cDNA or gDNA used as material had been derived from T cells, B-cell-depleted T cells, or PBMCs.

Source study methods: Counts of nucleated cells, estimated from reference gene primer amplification, were obtained. The table came from immunoSEQ multiplex PCR; TCRdb's copy has only in-frame clones and leaves some out. The DNA was the basis for D and trimming; V, J and clone size are from that table. The sample carries around 100,000 clones, roughly 80% recorded once. This sequence joins TRBV21-1 and TRBJ2-1; TRBD2 is taken as the D call from the table, unchecked against the DNA. TRBV21-1 is a listed pseudogene. Sequencing was carried out using peripheral blood. This receptor was identified in a man in his 70s with active or convalescent COVID-19. CDR3 in DNA: TGTGCCAGCTTCCTAGCGGGAAATTTAACTAACAATGAGCAGTTCTTC. Amino acid sequence: CASFLAGNLTNNEQFF.